This TCR beta chain was recorded in a study of OX40 agonist ivuxolimab in advanced cancers. Study-wide results and caveats: Some of the nonresponding patients also showed low levels of normalized T-cell clonal expansion.

This clone was counted once. Its antigen is unknown. Only in-frame clones appear in the TCRdb table, and some are missing; sequencing was by immunoSEQ multiplex PCR. The sample holds about 59,000 clones, 85% seen once. This clonotype was obtained from an adult with an advanced solid tumor such as melanoma, head and neck, liver or kidney cancer. The input for sequencing was CD4+ or CD8+ T cells sorted from blood, taken in a trial of the OX40 agonist ivuxolimab.

In DNA, the CDR3 is TGCAGCGTTGACCCCCGCCCGGGACTAGCGGGAGGGGCCCAAGAGACCCAGTACTTC. It codes for CSVDPRPGLAGGAQETQYF. The chain uses TRBV29-1 and TRBJ2-5, with TRBD2 matching 16 bases. Trimming cost V 3 bases and J 1 base; bases outside gene matches: 11. The CDR3 runs to 19 residues. Per germline, CDR1 SQVTM and CDR2 ANQGSEA. Full variable domain (rest looked up from reference TRBV29-1 and TRBJ2-5): SAVISQKPSRDICQRGTSLTIQCQVDSQVTMMFWYRQQPGQSLTLIATANQGSEATYESGFVIDKFPISRPNLTFSTLTVSNMSPEDSSIYLCSVDPRPGLAGGAQETQYFGPGTRLLVL.